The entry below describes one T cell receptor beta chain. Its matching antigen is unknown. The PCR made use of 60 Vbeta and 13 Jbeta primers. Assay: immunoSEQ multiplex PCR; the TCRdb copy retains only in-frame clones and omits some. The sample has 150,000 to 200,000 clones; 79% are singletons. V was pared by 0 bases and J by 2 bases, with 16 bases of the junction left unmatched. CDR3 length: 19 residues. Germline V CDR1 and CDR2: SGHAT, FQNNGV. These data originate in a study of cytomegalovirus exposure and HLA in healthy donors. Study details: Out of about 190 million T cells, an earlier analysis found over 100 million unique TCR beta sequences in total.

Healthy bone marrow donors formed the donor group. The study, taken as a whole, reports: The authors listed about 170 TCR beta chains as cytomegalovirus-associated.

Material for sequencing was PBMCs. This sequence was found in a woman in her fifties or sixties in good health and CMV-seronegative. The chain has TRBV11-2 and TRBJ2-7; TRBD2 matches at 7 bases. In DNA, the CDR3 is TGTGCCAGCAGCTTAGATCTTGAAGCGTGGGCGGGGGTTCCCTACGAGCAGTACTTC. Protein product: CASSLDLEAWAGVPYEQYF.